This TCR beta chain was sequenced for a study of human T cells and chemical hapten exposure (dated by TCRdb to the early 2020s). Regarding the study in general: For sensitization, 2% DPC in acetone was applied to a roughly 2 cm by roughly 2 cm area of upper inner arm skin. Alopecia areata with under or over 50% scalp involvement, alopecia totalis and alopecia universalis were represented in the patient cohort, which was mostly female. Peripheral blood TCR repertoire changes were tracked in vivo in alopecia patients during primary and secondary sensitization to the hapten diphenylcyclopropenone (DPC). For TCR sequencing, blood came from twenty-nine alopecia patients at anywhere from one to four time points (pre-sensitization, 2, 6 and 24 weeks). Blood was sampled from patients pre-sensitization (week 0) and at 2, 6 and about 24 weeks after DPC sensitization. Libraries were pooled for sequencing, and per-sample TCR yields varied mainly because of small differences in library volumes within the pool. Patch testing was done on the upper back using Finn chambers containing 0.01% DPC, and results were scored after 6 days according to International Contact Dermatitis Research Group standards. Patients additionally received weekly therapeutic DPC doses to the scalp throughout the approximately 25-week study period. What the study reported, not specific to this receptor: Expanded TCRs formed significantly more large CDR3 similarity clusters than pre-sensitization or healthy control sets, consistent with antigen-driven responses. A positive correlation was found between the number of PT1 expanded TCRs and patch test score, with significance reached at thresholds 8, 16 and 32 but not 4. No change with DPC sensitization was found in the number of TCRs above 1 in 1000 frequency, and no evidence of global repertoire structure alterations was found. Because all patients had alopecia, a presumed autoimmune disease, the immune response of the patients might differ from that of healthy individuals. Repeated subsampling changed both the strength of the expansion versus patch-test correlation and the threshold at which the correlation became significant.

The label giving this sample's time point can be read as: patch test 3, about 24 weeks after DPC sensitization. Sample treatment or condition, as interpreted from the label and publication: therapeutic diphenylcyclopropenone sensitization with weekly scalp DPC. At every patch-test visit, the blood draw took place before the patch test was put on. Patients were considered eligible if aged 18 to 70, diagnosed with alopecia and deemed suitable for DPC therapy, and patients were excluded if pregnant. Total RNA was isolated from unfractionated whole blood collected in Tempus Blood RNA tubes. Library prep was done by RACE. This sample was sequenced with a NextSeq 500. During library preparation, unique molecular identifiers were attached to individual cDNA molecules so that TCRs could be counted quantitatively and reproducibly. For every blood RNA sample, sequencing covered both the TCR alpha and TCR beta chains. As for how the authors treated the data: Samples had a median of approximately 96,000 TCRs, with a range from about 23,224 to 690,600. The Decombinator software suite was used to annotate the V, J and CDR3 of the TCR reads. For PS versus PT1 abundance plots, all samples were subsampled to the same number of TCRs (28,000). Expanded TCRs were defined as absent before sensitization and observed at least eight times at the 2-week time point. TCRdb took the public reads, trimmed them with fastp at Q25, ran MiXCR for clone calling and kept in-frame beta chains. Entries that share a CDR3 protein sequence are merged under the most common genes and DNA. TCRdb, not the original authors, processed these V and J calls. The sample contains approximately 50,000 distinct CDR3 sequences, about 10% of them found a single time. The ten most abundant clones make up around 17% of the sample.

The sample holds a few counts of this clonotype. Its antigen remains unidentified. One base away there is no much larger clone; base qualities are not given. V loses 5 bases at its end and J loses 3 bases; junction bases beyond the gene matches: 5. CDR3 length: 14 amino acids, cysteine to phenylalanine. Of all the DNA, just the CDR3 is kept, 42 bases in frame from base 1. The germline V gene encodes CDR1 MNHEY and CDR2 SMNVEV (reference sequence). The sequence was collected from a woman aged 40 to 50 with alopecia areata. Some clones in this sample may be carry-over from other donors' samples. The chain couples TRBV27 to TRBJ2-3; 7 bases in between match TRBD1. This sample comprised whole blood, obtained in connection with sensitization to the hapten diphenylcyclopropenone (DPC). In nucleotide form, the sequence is TGTGCCAGCAGTATGACAGGGTCGACAGATACGCAGTATTTT. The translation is CASSMTGSTDTQYF.